Following are 29 T cell receptor beta chains from one sample sequenced in a study of regulatory T cells in long-lasting Graves disease. Time point denoted: newly diagnosed GD, antithyroid drugs for less than 3 months. The TCR library used RNA extracted from PBMCs. CDR3 regions were amplified by Arm-PCR using iRepertoire HTBI primers to build TCR beta libraries. TCRdb passed the multiplex PCR reads through MiXCR, listing each CDR3 protein once. Among about 440,000 distinct CDR3 sequences, roughly 17% were seen once, and the ten largest hold roughly 10%. These records were also assigned to another study, of T cells in Graves' hyperthyroidism and ophthalmopathy.

This material consisted of peripheral blood mononuclear cells (PBMCs), taken at new diagnosis, from a patient treated with antithyroid drugs. These receptors were obtained from a woman aged 25 to 39 with Graves disease.

This clonotype was recorded at least ten times. The J gene is TRBJ2-3, the V gene TRBV24-1; 9 positions match TRBD1. The germline V gene has CDR1 KGHDR and CDR2 SFDVKD. This CDR3 spans 16 amino acids. The V segment lost 5 bases and the J segment 2 bases; nucleotides outside the gene matches: 7. The CDR3 DNA reads as TGTGCCACCAGTGGCGGACAGGGGAGTCCCACAGATACGCAGTATTTT. This encodes CATSGGQGSPTDTQYF.

The sample holds many counts of this clonotype. The V and J genes are TRBV18 and TRBJ1-5, with 8 bases that match TRBD1. Germline CDR1 and CDR2: KGHSH and LQKENI. Trimming removed 3 bases from V and 0 bases from J; junction bases left unmatched: 10. There are 18 residues in the CDR3. Written as DNA, the CDR3 is TGTGCCAGCTCACCTTGGCACAGGGGGGAATTTAGCAATCAGCCCCAGCATTTT. As protein: CASSPWHRGEFSNQPQHF.

Only a few counts were recorded for this clonotype. The chain recombines TRBV7-9 with TRBJ2-5; D is uncertain. Germline lookup yields CDR1 SEHNR and CDR2 FQNEAQ (reference sequence). CDR3 length equals 14 residues. Trimming took 0 bases from V and 6 from J, leaving 11 bases between them. In DNA form, the CDR3 reads TGTGCCAGCAGCTTAGCAGGGTCCACCCAGACCCAGTACTTC. Translation: CASSLAGSTQTQYF.

This clonotype was found a few times. The V call is TRBV9, the J call TRBJ2-1; 9 bases agree with TRBD2. Germline V gene sequence: CDR1 SGDLS, CDR2 YYNGEE. The CDR3 is 15 residues long. The J segment lost 8 bases and the V segment lost 1 base, leaving 7 bases of the junction unmatched. CDR3 in amino acids: CASSVSRTSDYEQFF. The CDR3, as DNA: TGTGCCAGCAGCGTATCAAGGACTAGCGACTATGAGCAGTTCTTC.

The gene calls are TRBV9 and TRBJ1-1; TRBD1 is a possible D gene (6 bases). From germline, CDR1 is SGDLS and CDR2 YYNGEE. Trimming took 4 bases from V and 1 from J, leaving 11 bases between them. This CDR3 is built from 14 residues. The CDR3 reads CASSIGQQNTEAFF. The CDR3 DNA sequence: TGTGCCAGCAGCATTGGACAGCAGAACACTGAAGCTTTCTTT.

This clonotype was counted a few times. The V call is TRBV6-2 or TRBV6-3, the J call TRBJ1-4; unclear D gene. This CDR3 has 12 residues. Germline loops: CDR1 MNHEY, CDR2 SVGEGT. Trimming shortened V by 5 bases and J by 10 bases, and 11 bases separated the two germline ends. CDR3 residues: CASSELSRKLFF. In DNA form, the CDR3 reads TGTGCCAGCAGTGAATTATCCCGAAAACTGTTTTTT.

The sample holds many counts of this clonotype. This chain uses TRBV20-1 with TRBJ2-5; 10 bases match TRBD1. The CDR3 loop spans 16 amino acids. Germline V gives CDR1 DFQATT, CDR2 SNEGSKA (reference sequence). V dropped 1 base and J dropped 0; count of bases not matched to a gene: 5. The CDR3 nucleotides read TGCAGTGCTAGAGCGGGGGGACAGGGGTACCAAGAGACCCAGTACTTC. The encoded protein is CSARAGGQGYQETQYF.

This clonotype was seen repeatedly, ten times or more. This chain uses TRBV5-5 with TRBJ1-4; D may be TRBD1 (5 bases). Germline V gene lookup returns CDR1 SGHKS and CDR2 YYEKEE (reference sequence). Trimming removed 4 bases from V and 3 bases from J, with 13 bases in between. The CDR3 covers 15 residues. The CDR3 DNA follows: TGTGCCAGCAGCGTTCCGGGGCGGGCTAATGAAAAACTGTTTTTT. Its protein product is CASSVPGRANEKLFF. The full variable domain, rest sourced from reference TRBV5-5 and TRBJ1-4, is DAGVTQSPTHLIKTRGQQVTLRCSPISGHKSVSWYQQVLGQGPQFIFQYYEKEERGRGNFPDRFSARQFPNYSSELNVNALLLGDSALYLCASSVPGRANEKLFFGSGTQLSVL.

This clonotype was counted ten times or more. The CDR3 region is CASSSPNPNYGYTF. As DNA, the CDR3 is TGTGCCAGCAGTTCCCCTAATCCTAACTATGGCTACACCTTC. The chain joins TRBV28 to TRBJ1-2; no reliable D call. The CDR3 has 14 residues. The germline V and J ends were trimmed by 4 bases and 0 bases, with 9 bases remaining between them. CDR1 and CDR2 from the germline V gene are MDHEN and SYDVKM.

The chain combines TRBV18 with TRBJ2-3, with 9 bases that match TRBD1. The germline gives CDR1 KGHSH, CDR2 LQKENI. The CDR3 consists of 17 residues. J gave up 0 bases and V 4 bases, and 8 bases lay outside the gene matches. This CDR3 reads CASSRSDGTGSTDTQYF. The CDR3 nucleotides are TGTGCCAGCTCACGATCCGACGGGACAGGGAGCACAGATACGCAGTATTTT.

A few counts support this clonotype. The J gene is TRBJ2-4, the V gene TRBV6-1; D perhaps matches TRBD2 (5 bases). The CDR3 sequence is 17 residues long. Germline V gene lookup returns CDR1 MNHNS and CDR2 SASEGT. Between the trimmed V and J ends, which lost 6 bases and 3 bases, there was a span of 21 bases. The CDR3 DNA reads TGTGCCAGCAGCGCCCTTGTTCCGGGGTTAGTCAAAAACATTCAGTACTTC. Its protein is CASSALVPGLVKNIQYF.

This clonotype appeared many times. CDR3 residues: CASSHTIRTGPGTDTQYF. As DNA, the CDR3 is TGTGCCAGCAGCCACACAATTAGGACAGGACCAGGCACAGATACGCAGTATTTT. The V gene is TRBV5-6, the J gene TRBJ2-3, with 7 bases matching TRBD1. Germline assignment: CDR1 SGHDT and CDR2 YYEEEE. The CDR3 spans 18 residues. Trimming at V came to 4 bases and at J to 1 base, leaving 15 bases not matched to a gene.

Ten or more counts support this clonotype. The chain uses TRBV30 and TRBJ2-6; tentatively, D is TRBD1 (6 bases). The germline gives CDR1 GTSNPN, CDR2 SVGIG (reference sequence). Trimming took 1 base from V and 2 from J, leaving 12 bases between them. The length of the CDR3 is 16 residues. CDR3 DNA: TGTGCCTGGAGTGGAGGGGGTCTCCCTGGGGCCAACGTCCTGACTTTC. This translates into CAWSGGGLPGANVLTF.

The chain is built from TRBV18 and TRBJ2-2; possibly TRBD1 or TRBD2 for D (5 bases each). V was shortened by 6 bases and J by 3 bases, with 14 bases between the two germline ends. Germline lookup yields CDR1 KGHSH and CDR2 LQKENI. CDR3 size: 15 residues. DNA of the CDR3: TGTGCCAGCTCCCCCCGGGGCAGGGACACCGGGGAGCTGTTTTTT. This sequence encodes CASSPRGRDTGELFF.

The V call is TRBV15, the J call TRBJ1-5; 9 positions agree with TRBD1. The CDR3 is 17 residues long. The germline V gene encodes CDR1 LNHNV and CDR2 YYDKDF (reference sequence). Unmatched junction bases numbered 9, after V lost 2 bases and J lost 4 bases. Here the CDR3 reads CATSRPYGQGSNQPQHF. CDR3 coding DNA: TGTGCCACCAGCAGACCCTACGGACAGGGGTCAAATCAGCCCCAGCATTTT.

The chain links TRBV12-3 or TRBV12-4 to TRBJ2-5, with 7 bases matching TRBD2. Unmatched junction bases numbered 5, after V lost 3 bases and J lost 4 bases. The CDR3 extends over 14 amino acids. For the CDR3, the DNA is TGTGCCAGCAGTTTTCCTGGGGGGGGAGAGACCCAGTACTTC. It encodes CASSFPGGGETQYF.

This clonotype was recorded a few times. The V and J genes are TRBV9 and TRBJ1-5; no clear D. Germline V gives CDR1 SGDLS, CDR2 YYNGEE. Trimming pared 0 bases from V and 0 bases from J, leaving 7 bases between. The CDR3 spans 15 residues. Here the CDR3 reads CASSVEGHSNQPQHF. CDR3 coding DNA: TGTGCCAGCAGCGTAGAGGGTCATAGCAATCAGCCCCAGCATTTT.

This clonotype has ten or more counts. J is TRBJ2-1 and V is TRBV28; 7 bases align to TRBD2. Trimming took 7 bases from V and 0 from J; bases not matched to a gene: 3. CDR1 and CDR2 (germline): MDHEN, SYDVKM. The CDR3 consists of 14 residues. CDR3 nucleotide sequence: TGTGCCAGCATCGGGGGGAGCTCCTACAATGAGCAGTTCTTC. Its protein product is CASIGGSSYNEQFF.

About this clonotype: Since a much larger clone is just one base distant, this may be a read error. The chain recombines TRBV30 with TRBJ2-4, with D possibly being TRBD2 (5 bases). Per germline, CDR1 GTSNPN and CDR2 SVGIG (reference sequence). This CDR3 has 14 amino acids. The CDR3, as DNA: TGTGCCTGGAGTGCGGGGAGAACCAAACACATTCAGTACTTC. It is translated as CAWSAGRTKHIQYF.

This sequence joins TRBV6-2 or TRBV6-3 and TRBJ1-3; no clear D. Trimming removed 5 bases from V and 3 bases from J, with 14 bases in between. The CDR3 spans 15 residues. CDR1 is MNHEY and CDR2 is SVGEGT in the germline V gene. This chain's CDR3 is CASSEAAFGGNTIYF. The CDR3, as DNA: TGTGCCAGCAGTGAAGCTGCATTCGGTGGAAACACCATATATTTT.

The genes are TRBV12-3 or TRBV12-4 and TRBJ2-3, with TRBD2 identical over 13 bases. With 6 bases clipped from V and 2 bases from J, the junction kept 5 bases outside the gene matches. The CDR3 length is 16 residues. The CDR3 region has the DNA TGTGCCAGCAGAACCGGGACTAGCGGGACCACAGATACGCAGTATTTT. Its translation is CASRTGTSGTTDTQYF.

The genes are TRBV6-1 and TRBJ1-1; no clear D gene. This CDR3 has 11 amino acids. Trimming removed 8 bases at V and 4 bases at J, with 8 bases between. Germline V gene data show CDR1 as MNHNS and CDR2 as SASEGT. The CDR3 loop is CASARSTEAFF. CDR3 in DNA: TGTGCCAGCGCCAGGAGCACTGAAGCTTTCTTT.

This clonotype appeared many times. The V gene is TRBV18, the J gene TRBJ2-7; D could derive from TRBD1 or TRBD2 (5 bases each). This CDR3 has 13 amino acids. Per germline, CDR1 KGHSH and CDR2 LQKENI. Between the trimmed V and J ends, which lost 3 bases and 7 bases, there was a span of 13 bases. The CDR3 protein is CASSPAGGTEQYF. CDR3 DNA sequence: TGTGCCAGCTCACCGGCTGGGGGTACAGAGCAGTACTTC.

At least ten counts were recorded for this clonotype. The chain links TRBV4-3 to TRBJ1-1, with a tentative D call TRBD1 (5 bases). Per the germline V gene, CDR1 is LGHNA and CDR2 is YSLEER. Trimming shortened V by 0 bases and J by 0 bases, and 8 bases separated the two germline ends. This CDR3 contains 15 residues. The CDR3 nucleotides read TGCGCCAGCAGCCAAGATACAGGATTGAACACTGAAGCTTTCTTT. Its protein product is CASSQDTGLNTEAFF.

This clonotype has ten or more counts. CDR3 DNA sequence: TGTGCCAGCAGCCTGGGACTAGCGGGTAAAGAGACCCAGTACTTC. This sequence encodes CASSLGLAGKETQYF. This rearrangement joins TRBV5-8 to TRBJ2-5; 12 bases are a match to TRBD2. J gave up 3 bases and V 4 bases, and 4 bases lay outside the gene matches. The CDR3 runs 15 residues. Germline V gives CDR1 SGHTS, CDR2 YDEGEE. Full variable domain (outside the CDR3, taken from reference TRBV5-8 and TRBJ2-5): EAGVTQSPTHLIKTRGQQATLRCSPISGHTSVYWYQQALGLGLQFLLWYDEGEERNRGNFPPRFSGRQFPNYSSELNVNALELEDSALYLCASSLGLAGKETQYFGPGTRLLVL.

The J gene is TRBJ2-1, the V gene TRBV6-2 or TRBV6-3; 7 nucleotides line up with TRBD1. V lost 6 bases and J lost 13; bases outside the gene matches: 15. The CDR3 length is 14 residues. Germline loops: CDR1 MNHEY, CDR2 SVGEGT. Here the CDR3 reads CASSYTTGALVQFF. The CDR3 nucleotides read TGTGCCAGCAGCTATACCACAGGGGCGCTCGTACAGTTCTTC.

This clonotype was recorded many times. The chain is built from TRBV5-6 and TRBJ2-7; 9 bases fit TRBD2. The CDR3 is made up of 15 amino acids. The ends lost 0 bases at V and 2 bases at J; junction bases unmatched: 3. CDR1 is SGHDT, CDR2 YYEEEE, per germline. The chain's CDR3 is CASSLVSGGAYEQYF. The CDR3, as DNA: TGTGCCAGCAGCTTGGTTAGCGGGGGTGCCTACGAGCAGTACTTC.

This clonotype has more than one count but fewer than ten. V gene TRBV5-1 combines with J gene TRBJ2-5, with TRBD2 matching 8 bases. The germline V gene has CDR1 SGHRS and CDR2 YFSETQ. V shed 4 bases, J shed 4 bases, and the junction held 9 bases outside the gene matches. CDR3 size: 15 residues. CDR3 sequence reads: CASSVSGNARETQYF. Here the CDR3 DNA reads TGCGCCAGCAGCGTTAGCGGGAATGCCCGAGAGACCCAGTACTTC.

This clonotype was seen repeatedly, ten times or more. CDR3: CASSFGSYTEAFF. DNA for the CDR3: TGTGCCAGCAGTTTCGGGTCGTACACTGAAGCTTTCTTT. The chain employs TRBV28 and TRBJ1-1; D not resolved. Germline V lookup: CDR1 MDHEN, CDR2 SYDVKM. The CDR3 consists of 13 residues. Trimming shortened V by 3 bases and J by 3 bases, and 8 bases separated the two germline ends.